This T cell receptor beta chain appears in the sequencing data of a study of prognosis after radiotherapy for stage I lung cancer. Study as a whole: No patient was treated with concurrent therapy while undergoing stereotactic body radiotherapy.

Genomic DNA served as the source from which two-round multiplex PCR generated TCR beta CDR3 amplicons. The use of primers specific to each TRBV and TRBJ gene characterized first-round PCR. TCRdb reanalysed the multiplex PCR reads using MiXCR and keeps one entry per CDR3 protein. The sample has approximately 18,000 distinct CDR3 sequences, about 50% seen once. The CDR3 sequence is 19 residues long. CDR1 and CDR2 from the germline V gene are MNHEY and SVGAGI. With respect to this clonotype: At one end, the junction sequence differs from germline, possibly due to a read error.

The authors drew approximately 6 milliliters of peripheral blood at each of two time points. The source of this sequence is a donor aged 50 or older with non-small cell lung cancer. The chain employs TRBV6-5 and TRBJ2-2, with a weak D call TRBD2 (6 bases). Sequences were derived from PBMCs, sampled before or after stereotactic body radiation therapy (not recorded which). This chain's CDR3 is CASSYYNLGMEGDTWELFF. CDR3 nucleotide sequence: TGTGCCAGCAGTTACTACAATTTAGGAATGGAGGGCGACACCTGGGAGCTGTTTTTT.